The 19 T cell receptor beta chains below were found in one sample sequenced in a study of T cell changes during pregnancy in multiple sclerosis. Clones were sequenced by immunoSEQ multiplex PCR, and TCRdb holds only the in-frame ones, with some missing. In the table there are fewer than 110,000 clones, about 90% of which are singletons. This material consisted of peripheral blood, taken in the third trimester of pregnancy. The source is a female donor in good health, enrolled as a control in a pregnancy study.

This chain links TRBV7-2 with TRBJ2-5, with D tentatively TRBD2 (6 bases). This CDR3 contains 15 residues. Trimming left V 2 bases short and J 2 bases short, with 12 bases between. Germline assignment: CDR1 SGHTA and CDR2 FQGNSA. The CDR3 loop reads CASSLLGTSQETQYF. CDR3 DNA sequence: TGTGCCAGCAGCTTATTGGGGACTTCTCAAGAGACCCAGTACTTC.

This sequence joins TRBV18 and TRBJ2-7; 10 bases map to TRBD1. Germline V lookup: CDR1 KGHSH, CDR2 LQKENI. The CDR3 covers 16 residues. With V trimmed by 5 bases and J by 5 bases, 12 bases remained unmatched. CDR3 sequence (DNA): TGTGCCAGCTCAGGACAGGGGGTCGCCAGGGGAGACGAGCAGTACTTC. Translation: CASSGQGVARGDEQYF. Full variable domain (missing parts from reference TRBV18 and TRBJ2-7): NAGVMQNPRHLVRRRGQEARLRCSPMKGHSHVYWYRQLPEEGLKFMVYLQKENIIDESGMPKERFSAEFPKEGPSILRIQQVVRGDSAAYFCASSGQGVARGDEQYFGPGTRLTVT.

The table lists this clone with a count of one. This chain links TRBV6-5 with TRBJ1-1; TRBD1 matches 8 bases. Germline V gives CDR1 MNHEY, CDR2 SVGAGI. The CDR3 runs 15 residues. The V segment lost 3 bases and the J segment 2 bases; nucleotides outside the gene matches: 5. The CDR3 protein is CASSYGGQGNTEAFF. The CDR3 DNA is TGTGCCAGCAGTTATGGAGGACAGGGAAACACTGAAGCTTTCTTT.

This chain links TRBV27 with TRBJ2-5; D remains unclear. There are 14 residues in the CDR3. V was shortened by 2 bases and J by 1 base, with 8 bases between the two germline ends. CDR1 MNHEY and CDR2 SMNVEV come from the germline V gene (reference sequence). CDR3 bases: TGTGCCAGCAGTTTACAGGCGACCCAAGAGACCCAGTACTTC. This sequence encodes CASSLQATQETQYF.

The rearrangement links TRBV6-1 to TRBJ2-3; 7 nucleotides align to TRBD1. CDR3 length equals 15 residues. V lost 2 bases and J lost 6; bases outside the gene matches: 8. Germline assignment: CDR1 MNHNS and CDR2 SASEGT. The CDR3 sequence: CASSEQNRGIDTQYF. The CDR3 bases are TGTGCCAGCAGTGAACAAAACAGGGGAATTGATACGCAGTATTTT.

The J gene is TRBJ1-6, the V gene TRBV19; 9 bases match TRBD1. Germline trimming cut 1 base from V and 4 bases from J; bases unmatched to any gene: 8. From germline, CDR1 is LNHDA and CDR2 SQIVND (reference sequence). The length of the CDR3 is 18 residues. The CDR3 protein is CASSIGQGDFLYNSPLHF. The CDR3 DNA follows: TGTGCCAGTAGTATAGGACAGGGGGATTTTCTGTATAATTCACCCCTCCACTTT.

The chain uses TRBV6-1 and TRBJ1-1; 7 bases line up with TRBD1. V dropped 0 bases and J dropped 12; count of bases not matched to a gene: 7. The CDR3 consists of 13 residues. CDR1 is MNHNS and CDR2 is SASEGT in the germline V gene. In DNA, the CDR3 is TGTGCCAGCAGTGAAGCGGAGTCAGGGGGGACTTTCTTT. It yields the protein CASSEAESGGTFF.

This chain connects TRBV11-2 to TRBJ1-2, with 8 positions matching TRBD1. The germline CDR1 and CDR2 sequences are SGHAT and FQNNGV. The CDR3 has 12 amino acids. V lost 5 bases to trimming and J lost 10 bases; unmatched junction nucleotides: 6. CDR3 residues: CASSPGTGIYTF. CDR3 bases: TGTGCCAGCAGCCCTGGGACAGGTATCTACACCTTC.

The genes are TRBV7-6 and TRBJ1-6, with D perhaps TRBD1 (5 bases). The germline V gene has CDR1 SGHVS and CDR2 FNYEAQ. The CDR3 runs 17 residues. The V and J ends lost 4 bases and 0 bases respectively, with 13 bases between them. The CDR3 region has the DNA TGTGCCAGCAGCTCCGATAGGGGAAGCTCCTATAATTCACCCCTCCACTTT. The encoded protein is CASSSDRGSSYNSPLHF.

The chain carries TRBV7-3 and TRBJ2-3; D might be TRBD1 (5 bases). Germline CDR1 and CDR2: SGHTA and FQGTGA. The CDR3 spans 15 residues. V shed 2 bases and J shed 2 bases, with 11 bases lying between them. The CDR3 here is CASSLSGRTTDTQYF. The CDR3, as DNA: TGTGCCAGCAGCTTATCAGGGCGAACCACAGATACGCAGTATTTT.

The CDR3 reads CASRAGTGAGAFF. DNA of the CDR3: TGTGCCAGCAGGGCCGGGACAGGGGCCGGAGCTTTCTTT. The chain employs TRBV6-5 and TRBJ1-1; 10 nucleotides line up with TRBD1. Germline assignment: CDR1 MNHEY and CDR2 SVGAGI. Trimming took 6 bases from V and 10 from J; bases not matched to a gene: 8. The CDR3 runs 13 residues.

This chain uses TRBV7-2 with TRBJ2-4; D not certain. The germline CDR1 and CDR2 sequences are SGHTA and FQGNSA. The V end was cut by 8 bases, the J end by 2 bases, with 22 bases between. The CDR3 is 17 amino acids. The CDR3 is CASSHSSPGSSKNIQYF. In nucleotides, the CDR3 is TGTGCCAGCTCCCACTCCTCCCCCGGGTCATCCAAAAACATTCAGTACTTC.

The chain links TRBV2 to TRBJ1-1; 7 bases line up with TRBD1. Losses at the gene ends were 1 base for V and 4 bases for J; bases not matched to a gene: 3. The CDR3 runs 14 residues. The germline V gene has CDR1 SNHLY and CDR2 FYNNEI. The CDR3: CASSEVNRGTEAFF. CDR3 bases: TGTGCCAGCAGTGAAGTCAACAGGGGCACTGAAGCTTTCTTT.

The genes are TRBV27 and TRBJ1-2, with unresolved D. Trimming removed 9 bases at V and 7 bases at J, with 15 bases between. CDR1 is MNHEY, CDR2 SMNVEV, per germline (reference sequence). The CDR3 runs 12 residues. The CDR3 sequence: CASSSPQSGYTF. For the CDR3, the DNA is TGTGCCAGTAGCAGTCCGCAGAGTGGCTACACCTTC.

The chain links TRBV15 to TRBJ1-1; TRBD1 matches 8 bases. The CDR3 loop spans 16 amino acids. Germline CDR1 LNHNV, CDR2 YYDKDF (reference sequence). V lost 3 bases to trimming and J lost 1 base; unmatched junction nucleotides: 7. The CDR3 DNA is TGTGCCACCAGCAGTCCCAGGGGGCGGTGGAACACTGAAGCTTTCTTT. Its protein is CATSSPRGRWNTEAFF. Full variable domain (outside the CDR3, taken from reference TRBV15 and TRBJ1-1): DAMVIQNPRYQVTQFGKPVTLSCSQTLNHNVMYWYQQKSSQAPKLLFHYYDKDFNNEADTPDNFQSRRPNTSFCFLDIRSPGLGDTAMYLCATSSPRGRWNTEAFFGQGTRLTVV.

This clone was seen a handful of times. This rearrangement joins TRBV16 to TRBJ1-2, with D tentatively TRBD1 (6 bases). CDR3 length: 14 amino acids. Per the germline V gene, CDR1 is KGHSY and CDR2 is FQNENV. Trimming pared 0 bases from V and 7 bases from J, leaving 12 bases between. CDR3 protein: CASSQSTGQGGYTF. CDR3 nucleotide sequence: TGTGCCAGCAGCCAATCTACAGGGCAAGGTGGCTACACCTTC.

The table lists this clone with a count of one. The V gene is TRBV19, the J gene TRBJ1-5; the match to TRBD1 covers 9 bases. The ends lost 5 bases at V and 4 bases at J; junction bases unmatched: 6. The length of the CDR3 is 15 residues. Germline-derived CDR1 and CDR2 are LNHDA and SQIVND (reference sequence). For the CDR3, the DNA is TGTGCCAGTAGTCCCGGAGACAGGGGGAATCAGCCCCAGCATTTT. Translated: CASSPGDRGNQPQHF.

This sequence joins TRBV5-1 and TRBJ2-5; TRBD2 matches at 7 bases. Trimming at V came to 4 bases and at J to 4 bases, leaving 4 bases not matched to a gene. Germline-derived CDR1 and CDR2 are SGHRS and YFSETQ. This CDR3 comprises 13 residues. The CDR3 bases are TGCGCCAGCAGCGGGGGGGTAGGAGAGACCCAGTACTTC. Translated: CASSGGVGETQYF.

The chain joins TRBV27 to TRBJ1-1; 7 bases map to TRBD1. The CDR3 is made up of 14 amino acids. The germline V gene has CDR1 MNHEY and CDR2 SMNVEV (reference sequence). The V segment lost 8 bases and the J segment 3 bases; nucleotides outside the gene matches: 9. The CDR3 here is CASGLFGTDTEAFF. The CDR3 DNA is TGTGCCAGCGGGCTTTTCGGGACAGACACTGAAGCTTTCTTT.